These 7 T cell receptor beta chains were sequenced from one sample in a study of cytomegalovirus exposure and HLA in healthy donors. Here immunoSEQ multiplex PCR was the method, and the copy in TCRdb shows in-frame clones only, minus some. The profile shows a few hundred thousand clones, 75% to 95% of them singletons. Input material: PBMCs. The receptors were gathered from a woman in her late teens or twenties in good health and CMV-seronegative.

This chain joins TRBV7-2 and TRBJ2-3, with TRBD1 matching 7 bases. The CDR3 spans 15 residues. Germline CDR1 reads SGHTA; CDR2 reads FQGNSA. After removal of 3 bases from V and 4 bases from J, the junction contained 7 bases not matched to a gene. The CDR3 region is CASSFAGGRADTQYF. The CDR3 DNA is TGTGCCAGCAGCTTCGCAGGGGGTCGGGCAGATACGCAGTATTTT.

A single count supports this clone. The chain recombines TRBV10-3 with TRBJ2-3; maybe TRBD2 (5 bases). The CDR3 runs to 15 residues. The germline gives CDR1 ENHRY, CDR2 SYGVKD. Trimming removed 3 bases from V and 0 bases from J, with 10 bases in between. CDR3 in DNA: TGTGCCATCAGTGATCCAGCGGAGAGCACAGATACGCAGTATTTT. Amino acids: CAISDPAESTDTQYF.

Here the CDR3 reads CASSLFRGELFF. The CDR3 coding sequence is TGTGCCAGCAGTTTATTTCGGGGGGAACTGTTTTTT. The rearrangement links TRBV28 to TRBJ1-4, with D perhaps TRBD1 (5 bases). This CDR3 region has 12 residues. The V gene's germline CDR1 is MDHEN and CDR2 SYDVKM. The V gene lost 1 base and the J gene lost 12 bases, with 9 bases spanning the gap.

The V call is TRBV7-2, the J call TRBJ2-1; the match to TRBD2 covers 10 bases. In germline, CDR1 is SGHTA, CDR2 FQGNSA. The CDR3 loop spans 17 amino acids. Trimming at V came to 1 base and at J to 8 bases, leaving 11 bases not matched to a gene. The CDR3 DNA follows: TGTGCCAGCAGCTTAGTGCCTAGCGGGAGTACTTTCGATGAGCAGTTCTTC. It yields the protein CASSLVPSGSTFDEQFF.

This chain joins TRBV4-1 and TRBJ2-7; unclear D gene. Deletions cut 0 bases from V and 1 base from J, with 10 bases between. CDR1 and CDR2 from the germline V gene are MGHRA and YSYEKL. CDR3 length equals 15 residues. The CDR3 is CASSQDQTWSYEQYF. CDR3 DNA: TGCGCCAGCAGCCAAGATCAGACATGGTCCTACGAGCAGTACTTC.

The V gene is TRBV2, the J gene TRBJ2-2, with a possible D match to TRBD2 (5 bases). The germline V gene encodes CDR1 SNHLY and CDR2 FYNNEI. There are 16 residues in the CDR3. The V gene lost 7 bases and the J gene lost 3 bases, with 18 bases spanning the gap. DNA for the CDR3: TGTGCCAGCAACCCTCACGGGGATACGTACACCGGGGAGCTGTTTTTT. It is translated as CASNPHGDTYTGELFF.

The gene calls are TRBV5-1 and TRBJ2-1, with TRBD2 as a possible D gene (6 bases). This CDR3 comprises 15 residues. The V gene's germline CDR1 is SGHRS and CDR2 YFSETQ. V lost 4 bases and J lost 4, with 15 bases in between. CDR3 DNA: TGCGCCAGCAGCGCCCGACTAGTTAGGTACAATGAGCAGTTCTTC. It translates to CASSARLVRYNEQFF.